This TCR beta chain was captured by sequencing in a study of regulatory T cells in long-lasting Graves disease (dated by TCRdb to the early 2020s). Study-wide context: Persistent Graves' disease was defined as persistently positive TSH receptor autoantibodies together with antithyroid drug treatment for over 5 years. Persistent Graves' disease patients were compared with newly diagnosed Graves' disease patients by peripheral blood TCR sequencing and RNA sequencing. The study was conducted in China and was registered as a clinical trial. TCR sequencing covered roughly 13 persistent and some 20 newly diagnosed Graves' disease patients, some 35 samples in total. Antithyroid drugs had been taken for approximately 10 years on average by persistent Graves' disease patients in the clinical cohort. Study-level results and caveats: Persistent disease showed preferential use of TRBV28, TRBJ1-2 and TRBJ2-5, whereas newly diagnosed disease favored TRBV20-1 and TRBJ2-1. Compared with newly diagnosed patients, persistent Graves' disease patients had lower TCR Shannon entropy and fewer highly expanded clones, which suggests clonal expansion. Sequencing and analysis were limited to the TCR beta chain. As a limitation, the authors acknowledged that the small sample size may reduce accuracy. The study examined only peripheral blood because the primary lesion, thyroid tissue, could not be accessed. A larger number of public clonotypes was shared among persistent patients (more than 2,500) than among newly diagnosed patients (roughly 1,000).

Taken with the paper, the label for time point translates to: persistent/refractory GD, antithyroid drugs over 5 years with positive TRAb. RNA was extracted from PBMCs in TRIzol for both TCR sequencing and RNA sequencing. Graves' disease was diagnosed according to American Thyroid Association guidelines. Recruitment of patients was carried out at an endocrinology department in Xi'an, China. Each patient gave approximately 9.7 milliliters of peripheral blood, collected in an EDTA anticoagulant tube. Ficoll Paque Plus density gradient separation was used to isolate PBMCs, and no further T cell sorting was done. RNA quality was checked with an Agilent 2100 Bioanalyzer and agarose gel, and concentration with a NanoDrop 2000. The sample holds many counts of this clonotype. It lacks a known antigen. One base away there is no much larger clone; base qualities are not given. The CDR3 covers 15 residues, taking in both the cysteine and the phenylalanine. Only the CDR3 portion is preserved as DNA: 45 bases, with reading frame beginning at the first base. Deletion took 4 bases off V and 5 bases off J, with a span of 15 bases between the germline ends. For CDR1 and CDR2, the germline V gene lists MNHEY and SVGEGT.

The library was prepared using multiplex PCR. Data came from an Illumina HiSeq 4000. CDR3 regions were amplified by Arm-PCR with iRepertoire HTBI primers to construct TCR beta libraries. PCR products were gel purified before sequencing. In the original analysis: A total of 62 TRBV and some 15 TRBJ segments were identified across samples and were used for gene usage analysis of CDR3 amino acid clonotypes. Filtered high-quality paired reads were merged into contigs using COPE and FqMerger. Contigs were aligned with BLAST to IMGT TRBV, TRBD and TRBJ reference genes, and CDR3 was defined per IMGT. Clonotypes above 0.1% frequency were classified as highly expanded clones. Shannon entropy was used to measure repertoire diversity, and the Gini coefficient was used to measure V-J evenness. A clonotype was considered public if more than one individual shared it. TCRdb applied fastp at Q25 and MiXCR to the public reads, then kept only in-frame beta chains. Rows merge per CDR3 protein into single entries with the most common DNA and genes. These V and J calls rely on TCRdb rather than the paper's analysis. The sample table lists hundreds of thousands of distinct CDR3 sequences, 20% of them with a count of one. The ten largest clonotypes hold just under 30% of the sample.

This receptor chain uses TRBV6-2 or TRBV6-3 and TRBJ1-5; tentative D gene TRBD1, with 5 bases matching. This sample comprised peripheral blood mononuclear cells (PBMCs), obtained when the disease was refractory, from a patient treated with antithyroid drugs. The origin of this receptor is a female donor with Graves disease. The DNA sequence follows: TGTGCCAGCAGTTCCCAGGGCAGCGGAGATCAGCCCCAGCATTTT. Protein translation: CASSSQGSGDQPQHF.